This T cell receptor beta chain was recorded in a study of Ad26.COV2.S vaccination and SARS-CoV-2 variants. Study details: This donor came from the COV1001 trial of Ad26.COV2.S. Ad26.COV2.S was injected intramuscularly once or twice, 56 days apart.

Treatment reported: around 19 received Ad26.COV2.S at low or high dose, single or two shots; five or six received placebo; per-sample allocation not given. The samples were gathered on day 63 after the first injection of vaccine or placebo. Study-level results: Placebo recipients showed lower spike-specific TCR breadth than vaccinees.

Germline values: CDR1 MNHNS, CDR2 SASEGT. Unmatched junction bases numbered 2, after V lost 3 bases and J lost 1 base. The CDR3 is 14 amino acids. About this clone: Its antigen remains unidentified.

Assay: immunoSEQ multiplex PCR; the TCRdb copy retains only in-frame clones and omits some. The sample has roughly 700,000 clones, roughly nine tenths seen once. V and J are TRBV6-1 and TRBJ2-7; 8 positions match TRBD1. This receptor was obtained from a person between 18 and 65 years old who received the Ad26.COV2.S COVID-19 vaccine or a placebo. The specimen comprised peripheral blood, sampled in a trial of Ad26.COV2.S vaccine versus placebo. The CDR3 reads CASSDRGLSYEQYF. CDR3 nucleotide sequence: TGTGCCAGCAGTGACAGGGGGCTTTCCTACGAGCAGTACTTC.